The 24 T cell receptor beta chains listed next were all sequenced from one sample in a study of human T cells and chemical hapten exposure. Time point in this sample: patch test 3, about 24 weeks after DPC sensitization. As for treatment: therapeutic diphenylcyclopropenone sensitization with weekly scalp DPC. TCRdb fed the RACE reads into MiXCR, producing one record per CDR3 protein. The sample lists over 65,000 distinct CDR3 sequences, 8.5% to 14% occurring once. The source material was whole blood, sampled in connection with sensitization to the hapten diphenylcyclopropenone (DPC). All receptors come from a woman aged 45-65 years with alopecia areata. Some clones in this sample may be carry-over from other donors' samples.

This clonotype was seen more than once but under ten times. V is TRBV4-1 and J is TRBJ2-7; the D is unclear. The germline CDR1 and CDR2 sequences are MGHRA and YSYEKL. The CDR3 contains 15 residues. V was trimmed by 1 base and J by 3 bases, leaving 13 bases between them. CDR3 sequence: CASSQAELTHYEQYF. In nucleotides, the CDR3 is TGCGCCAGCAGCCAAGCGGAACTAACCCACTACGAGCAGTACTTC.

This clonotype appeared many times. The CDR3 nucleotides read TGTGCCAGCAGTTTCAGGGGCACAGATACGCAGTATTTT. It encodes CASSFRGTDTQYF. The chain links TRBV28 to TRBJ2-3; tentative D call: TRBD1 (5 bases). V shed 3 bases and J shed 1 base, with 5 bases lying between them. Germline V lookup: CDR1 MDHEN, CDR2 SYDVKM. The CDR3 extends over 13 amino acids.

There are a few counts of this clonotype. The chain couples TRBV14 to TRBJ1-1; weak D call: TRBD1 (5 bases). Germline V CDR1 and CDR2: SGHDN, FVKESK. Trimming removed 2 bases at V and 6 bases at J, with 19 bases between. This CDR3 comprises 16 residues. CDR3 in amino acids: CASSQLEGRGRAEAFF. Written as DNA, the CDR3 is TGTGCCAGCAGCCAATTGGAGGGGCGGGGCAGGGCTGAAGCTTTCTTT.

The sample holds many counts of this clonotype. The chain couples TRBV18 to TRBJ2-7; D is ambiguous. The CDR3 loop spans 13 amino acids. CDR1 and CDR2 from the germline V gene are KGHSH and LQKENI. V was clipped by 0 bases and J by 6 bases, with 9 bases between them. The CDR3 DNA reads TGTGCCAGCTCACCACCTGGACCCGGCGAGCAGTACTTC. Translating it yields CASSPPGPGEQYF.

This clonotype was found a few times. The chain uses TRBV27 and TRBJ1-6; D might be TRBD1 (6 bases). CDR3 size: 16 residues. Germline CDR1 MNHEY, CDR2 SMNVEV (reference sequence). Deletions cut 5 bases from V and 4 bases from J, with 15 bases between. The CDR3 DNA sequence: TGTGCCAGCAGTCCCGGACAGAGGGGTTATAATTCACCCCTCCACTTT. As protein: CASSPGQRGYNSPLHF.

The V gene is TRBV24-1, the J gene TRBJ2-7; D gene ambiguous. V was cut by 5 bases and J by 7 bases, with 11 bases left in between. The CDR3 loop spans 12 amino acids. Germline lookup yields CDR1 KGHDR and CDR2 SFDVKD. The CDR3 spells CATSAQWGEQYF. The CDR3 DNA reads TGTGCCACCAGTGCTCAGTGGGGAGAGCAGTACTTC.

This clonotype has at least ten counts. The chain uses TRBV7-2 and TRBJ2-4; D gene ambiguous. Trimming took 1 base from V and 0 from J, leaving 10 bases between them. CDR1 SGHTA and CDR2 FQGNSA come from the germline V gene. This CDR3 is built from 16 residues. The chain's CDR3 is CASSLEVAVAKNIQYF. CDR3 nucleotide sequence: TGTGCCAGCAGCTTAGAGGTGGCAGTAGCCAAAAACATTCAGTACTTC.

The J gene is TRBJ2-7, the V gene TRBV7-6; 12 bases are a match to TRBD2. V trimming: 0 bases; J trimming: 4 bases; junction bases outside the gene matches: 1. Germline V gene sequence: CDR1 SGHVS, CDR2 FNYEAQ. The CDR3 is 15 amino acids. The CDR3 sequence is CASSLAGTSGYEQYF. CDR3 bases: TGTGCCAGCAGCTTAGCCGGGACTAGCGGGTACGAGCAGTACTTC.

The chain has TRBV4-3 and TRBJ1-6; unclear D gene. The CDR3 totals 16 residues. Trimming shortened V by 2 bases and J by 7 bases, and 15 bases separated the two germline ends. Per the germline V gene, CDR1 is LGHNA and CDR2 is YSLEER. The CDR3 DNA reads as TGCGCCAGCAGCCAAATTTCTGGGTTAACAAATTCACCCCTCCACTTT. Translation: CASSQISGLTNSPLHF.

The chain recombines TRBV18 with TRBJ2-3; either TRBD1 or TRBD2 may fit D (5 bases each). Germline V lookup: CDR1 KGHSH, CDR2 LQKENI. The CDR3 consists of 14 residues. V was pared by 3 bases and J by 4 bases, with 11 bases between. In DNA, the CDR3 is TGTGCCAGCTCACCGGGACGGGGCCCAGATACGCAGTATTTT. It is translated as CASSPGRGPDTQYF.

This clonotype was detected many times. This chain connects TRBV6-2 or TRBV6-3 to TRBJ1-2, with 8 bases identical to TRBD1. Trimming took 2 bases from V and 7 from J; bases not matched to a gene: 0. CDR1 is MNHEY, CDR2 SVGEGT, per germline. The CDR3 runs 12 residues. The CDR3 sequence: CASSYGQGGYTF. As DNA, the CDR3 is TGTGCCAGCAGTTACGGACAGGGTGGCTACACCTTC.

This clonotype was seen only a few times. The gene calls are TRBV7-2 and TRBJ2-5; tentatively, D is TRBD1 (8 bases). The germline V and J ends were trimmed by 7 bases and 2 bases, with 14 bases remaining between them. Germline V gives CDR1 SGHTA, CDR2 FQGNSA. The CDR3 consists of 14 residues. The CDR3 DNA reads TGTGCCAGCACCGTACAGGGGGGGCAAGAGACCCAGTACTTC. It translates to CASTVQGGQETQYF.

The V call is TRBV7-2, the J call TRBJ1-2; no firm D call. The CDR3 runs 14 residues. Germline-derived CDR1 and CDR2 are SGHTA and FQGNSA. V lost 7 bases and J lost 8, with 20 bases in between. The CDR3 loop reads CASTTRAIQQGYTF. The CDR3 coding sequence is TGTGCCAGCACAACGCGGGCCATACAACAGGGCTACACCTTC.

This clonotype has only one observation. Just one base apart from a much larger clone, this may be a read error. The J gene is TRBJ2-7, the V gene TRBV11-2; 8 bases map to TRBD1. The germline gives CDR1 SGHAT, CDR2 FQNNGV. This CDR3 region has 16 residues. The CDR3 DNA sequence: TGTACCAGCAGCTTAGAGGTTCGGGACAGGACCTACGAGCAGTACTTC. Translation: CTSSLEVRDRTYEQYF.

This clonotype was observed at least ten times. The CDR3 DNA follows: TGTGCCATCAGTGACGGGGTACGGTCCTACGAGCAGTACTTC. It is translated as CAISDGVRSYEQYF. The chain carries TRBV10-3 and TRBJ2-7; weak D call: TRBD2 (5 bases). Germline lookup yields CDR1 ENHRY and CDR2 SYGVKD. The CDR3 spans 14 residues. With 3 bases removed from V and 1 base from J, the gap between germline ends came to 10 bases.

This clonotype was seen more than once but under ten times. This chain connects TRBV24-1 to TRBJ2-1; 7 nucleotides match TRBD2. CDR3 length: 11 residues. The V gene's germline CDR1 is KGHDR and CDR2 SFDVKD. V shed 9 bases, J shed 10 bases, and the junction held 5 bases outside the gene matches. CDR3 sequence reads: CATGRGGEQFF. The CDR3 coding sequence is TGTGCCACCGGGAGGGGCGGGGAGCAGTTCTTC.

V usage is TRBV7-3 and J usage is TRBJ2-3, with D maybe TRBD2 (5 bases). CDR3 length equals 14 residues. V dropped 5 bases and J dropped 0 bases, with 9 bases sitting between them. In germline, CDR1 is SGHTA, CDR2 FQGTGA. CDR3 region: CASSPTISTDTQYF. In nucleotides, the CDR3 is TGTGCCAGCAGCCCGACTATTAGCACAGATACGCAGTATTTT.

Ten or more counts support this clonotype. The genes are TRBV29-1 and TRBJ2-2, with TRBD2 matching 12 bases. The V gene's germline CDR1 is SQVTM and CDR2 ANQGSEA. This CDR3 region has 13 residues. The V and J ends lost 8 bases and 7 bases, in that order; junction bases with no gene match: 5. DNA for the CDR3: TGCAGCTTTACTAGCGGGGGGATCGGGGAGCTGTTTTTT. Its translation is CSFTSGGIGELFF.

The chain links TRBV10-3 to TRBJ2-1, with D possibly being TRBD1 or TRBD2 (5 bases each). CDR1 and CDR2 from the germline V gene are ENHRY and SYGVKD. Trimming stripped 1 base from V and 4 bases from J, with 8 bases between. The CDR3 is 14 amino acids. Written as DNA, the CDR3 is TGTGCCATCAGTGAGTGGGACGGTTACAATGAGCAGTTCTTC. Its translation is CAISEWDGYNEQFF.

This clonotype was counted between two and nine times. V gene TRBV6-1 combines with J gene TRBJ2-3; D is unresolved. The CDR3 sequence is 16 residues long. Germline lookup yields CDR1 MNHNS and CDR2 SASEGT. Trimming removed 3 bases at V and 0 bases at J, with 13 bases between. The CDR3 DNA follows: TGTGCCAGCAGTGATGAGGCTGCCAGAAGCACAGATACGCAGTATTTT. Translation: CASSDEAARSTDTQYF.

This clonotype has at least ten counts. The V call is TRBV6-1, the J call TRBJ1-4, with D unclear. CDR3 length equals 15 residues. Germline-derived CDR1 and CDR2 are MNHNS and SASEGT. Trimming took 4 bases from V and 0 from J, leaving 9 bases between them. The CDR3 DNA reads TGTGCCAGCAGTGGGAAACACGCAACTAATGAAAAACTGTTTTTT. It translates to CASSGKHATNEKLFF.

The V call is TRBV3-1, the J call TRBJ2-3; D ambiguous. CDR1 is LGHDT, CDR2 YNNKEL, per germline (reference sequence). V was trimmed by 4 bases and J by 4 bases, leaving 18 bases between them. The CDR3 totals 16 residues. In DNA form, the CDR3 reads TGTGCCAGCAGCCCCCGTAGAGCCGGCAGCGCAGATACGCAGTATTTT. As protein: CASSPRRAGSADTQYF.

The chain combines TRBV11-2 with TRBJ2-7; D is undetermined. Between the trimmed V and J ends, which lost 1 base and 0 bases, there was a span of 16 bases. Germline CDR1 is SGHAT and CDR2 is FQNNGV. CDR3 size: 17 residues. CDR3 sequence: CASSLVAGFLSSYEQYF. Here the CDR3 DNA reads TGTGCCAGCAGCTTAGTGGCCGGTTTCCTCAGCTCCTACGAGCAGTACTTC.

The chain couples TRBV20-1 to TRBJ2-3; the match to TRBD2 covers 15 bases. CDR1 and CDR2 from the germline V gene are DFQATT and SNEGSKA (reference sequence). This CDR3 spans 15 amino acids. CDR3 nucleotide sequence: TGCCTTCCGGGACTAGCGGGGGGCCGCACAGATACGCAGTATTTT. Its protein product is CLPGLAGGRTDTQYF.